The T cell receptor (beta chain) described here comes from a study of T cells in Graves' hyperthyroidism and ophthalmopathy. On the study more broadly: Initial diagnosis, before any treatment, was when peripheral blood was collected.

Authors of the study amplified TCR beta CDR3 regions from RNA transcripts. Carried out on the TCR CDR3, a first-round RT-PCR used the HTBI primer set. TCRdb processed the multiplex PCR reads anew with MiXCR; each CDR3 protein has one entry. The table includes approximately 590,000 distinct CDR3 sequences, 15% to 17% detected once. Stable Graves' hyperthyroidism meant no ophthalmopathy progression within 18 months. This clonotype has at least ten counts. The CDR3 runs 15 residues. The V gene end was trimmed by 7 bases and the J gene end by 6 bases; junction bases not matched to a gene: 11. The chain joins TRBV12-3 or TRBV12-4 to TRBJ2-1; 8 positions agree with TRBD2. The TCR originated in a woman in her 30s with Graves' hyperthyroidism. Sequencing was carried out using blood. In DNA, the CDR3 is TGTGCCAGCATCATAAGCGGGAGTCTGGGCAATGAGCAGTTCTTC. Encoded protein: CASIISGSLGNEQFF.